The rows below give T cell receptor beta chains drawn from one sample of a study of CD8+CD57+ T cells in acquired aplastic anemia. Via MiXCR, TCRdb re-called the reads, giving one row per CDR3 protein. The sample lists about 190,000 distinct CDR3 sequences, roughly half occurring once. The specimen was sorted CD4+, CD8+, or CD8+CD57+ T cells (not recorded which) from PBMCs. The receptors were gathered from a human donor in good health, serving as a control. The CDR3 runs from the conserved cysteine through the conserved F or W. The order of the fields is D gene, J gene, V gene, clone size, CDR3 DNA, CDR3 protein. D genes are given only for firm matches. Expanded clones are given a class, and other clones once, few, many or no size at all.

>TRBD1|TRBJ1-4|TRBV6-2/TRBV6-3|many
TGTGCCAGCAGTCCTTATACCGACAGGGATGGTGAAAAACTGTTTTTT
CASSPYTDRDGEKLFF
>TRBD1|TRBJ1-4|TRBV20-1|many
TGCAGCGCACGAGGGTGGACAGGGAATGAAAAACTGTTTTTT
CSARGWTGNEKLFF
>NA|TRBJ2-3|TRBV20-1|many
TGCAGTGCACATCCCGGGGAGGCAGATACGCAGTATTTT
CSAHPGEADTQYF
>NA|TRBJ1-5|TRBV6-1|many
TGTGCCAGCAGTGAAGATGGGGGGCTACAGCATTTT
CASSEDGGLQHF
>NA|TRBJ2-7|TRBV28|NA
TGTGCCAGCAGGGAGGGGTTGAACGAGCAGTACTTC
CASREGLNEQYF
>NA|TRBJ1-1|TRBV10-2|NA
TGCGCCAGCAGTTGGATAGGGATGACGAACACTGAAGCTTTCTTT
CASSWIGMTNTEAFF
>NA|TRBJ2-7|TRBV9|many
TGTGCCAGCAGCCCCACGGGGGCCTCCTACGAGCAGTACTTC
CASSPTGASYEQYF
>NA|TRBJ1-6|TRBV4-1|many
TGCGCCAGCAGCCCCGCCGACTCAGGGGATAATTCACCCCTCCACTTT
CASSPADSGDNSPLHF
>TRBD2|TRBJ2-3|TRBV19|NA
TGTGCCAGTATGAGGCGGGAGGGGTCAGATACGCGGTATTTT
CASMRREGSDTRYF
>NA|TRBJ1-2|TRBV2|many
TGTGCCAGCAGTGAGGATCCCTCCTATGGCTACACCTTC
CASSEDPSYGYTF
>NA|TRBJ1-2|TRBV10-3|NA
TGTGCCATCAGTGAGTCGATTGGCTACACCTTC
CAISESIGYTF
>NA|TRBJ1-6|TRBV2|NA
TGTGCCAGCAGTGAGGACAGCCTGAGCTCCTATAATTCACCCCTCCACTTT
CASSEDSLSSYNSPLHF
>TRBD1|TRBJ1-2|TRBV4-3|many
TGCGCCAGCAGCCAAGAGTTGACAGGGGGCTCCTATGGCTACACCTTC
CASSQELTGGSYGYTF
>NA|TRBJ2-3|TRBV20-1|many
TGCAGTGCTAGGGGGCCGAATCAGCTTAGCACAGATACGCAGTATTTT
CSARGPNQLSTDTQYF
>NA|TRBJ1-5|TRBV7-8|many
TGTGCCAGCAGTCAAACCCAACAGGTGGGCAATCAGCCCCAGCATTTT
CASSQTQQVGNQPQHF
>NA|TRBJ1-1|TRBV20-1|NA
TGCAGTGCTAGTCAAGGGGCCACAATGAACACTGAAGCTTTCTTT
CSASQGATMNTEAFF
>TRBD2|TRBJ2-5|TRBV7-7|NA
TGTGCCAGCAGCTTGGGTCTAGCGGGGGGGTCATTAGAGACCCAGTACTTC
CASSLGLAGGSLETQYF
>TRBD1|TRBJ2-3|TRBV7-9|NA
TGTGCCAGCAGCTGGGACAGGGGTGATAATACGCAGTATTTT
CASSWDRGDNTQYF
>NA|TRBJ2-3|TRBV29-1|NA
TGCAGCGTTGTTCGGGTATGGTCCGAGGACAACCCCGATACGCAGTATTTT
CSVVRVWSEDNPDTQYF
>NA|TRBJ1-2|TRBV11-2|many
TGTGCCAGCAGCTTAGATCGGGGGGTATCGGAATACGGCTACACCTTC
CASSLDRGVSEYGYTF
>TRBD2|TRBJ2-1|TRBV7-3|many
TGTGCCAGCAGTTATAGCGGGGACTCCTACAATGAGCAGTTCTTC
CASSYSGDSYNEQFF
>NA|TRBJ2-1|TRBV20-1|NA
TGCAGTGCTAGAGCCAACCGGGACTGGTACAATGAGCAGTTCTTC
CSARANRDWYNEQFF
>TRBD1|TRBJ1-2|TRBV7-2|NA
TGTGCCAGCAGCTTAGACAGGGGGACGGGCAGCTATGGCTACACCTTC
CASSLDRGTGSYGYTF
>TRBD1|TRBJ1-2|TRBV24-1|many
TGTGCCACGTCGACAGGGTACCCTTATGGCTACACCTTC
CATSTGYPYGYTF
>NA|TRBJ1-3|TRBV19|NA
TGTGCCAGTAGTATAGCTTCGATTGGAGGAAACACCATATATTTT
CASSIASIGGNTIYF
>TRBD1|TRBJ1-3|TRBV24-1|many
TGTGCCACCCAAGACAGGGATGGAAACACCATATATTTT
CATQDRDGNTIYF
>TRBD2|TRBJ2-1|TRBV20-1|few
TGCAGTGCCGGGACTAGCGGGTACAATGAGCAGTTCTTC
CSAGTSGYNEQFF
>NA|TRBJ1-5|TRBV6-5|many
TGTGCCAGCAGTTCGGGTTGGGGTCAGCCCCAGCATTTT
CASSSGWGQPQHF
>NA|TRBJ1-4|TRBV10-3|NA
TGTGCCATCAGTCCCAAGGGGGGGGAAAAACTGTTTTTT
CAISPKGGEKLFF